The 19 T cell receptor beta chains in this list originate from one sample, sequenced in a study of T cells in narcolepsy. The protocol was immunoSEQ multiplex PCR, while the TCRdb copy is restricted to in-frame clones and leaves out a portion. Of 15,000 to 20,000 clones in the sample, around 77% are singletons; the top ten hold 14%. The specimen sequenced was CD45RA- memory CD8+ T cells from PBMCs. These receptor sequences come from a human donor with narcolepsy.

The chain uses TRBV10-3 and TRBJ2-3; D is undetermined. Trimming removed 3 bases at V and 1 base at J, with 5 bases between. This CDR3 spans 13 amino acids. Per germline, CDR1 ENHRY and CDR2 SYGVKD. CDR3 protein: CAISEWGTDTQYF. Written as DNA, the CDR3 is TGTGCCATCAGTGAATGGGGCACAGATACGCAGTATTTT.

The CDR3 coding sequence is TGTGCCAGCAGTTTAGGAGTGTTGGCTGAAGCTTTCTTT. It codes for CASSLGVLAEAFF. The V gene is TRBV27, the J gene TRBJ1-1; no clear D gene. Germline V gene lookup returns CDR1 MNHEY and CDR2 SMNVEV (reference sequence). This CDR3 spans 13 amino acids. V shed 2 bases and J shed 6 bases, with 10 bases lying between them.

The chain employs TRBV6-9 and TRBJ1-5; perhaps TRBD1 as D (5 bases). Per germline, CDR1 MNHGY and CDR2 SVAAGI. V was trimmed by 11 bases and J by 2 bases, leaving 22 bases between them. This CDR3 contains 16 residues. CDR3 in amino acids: CAGNRDQGGGNQPQHF. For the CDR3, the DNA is TGTGCCGGTAACCGGGACCAAGGTGGGGGCAATCAGCCCCAGCATTTT.

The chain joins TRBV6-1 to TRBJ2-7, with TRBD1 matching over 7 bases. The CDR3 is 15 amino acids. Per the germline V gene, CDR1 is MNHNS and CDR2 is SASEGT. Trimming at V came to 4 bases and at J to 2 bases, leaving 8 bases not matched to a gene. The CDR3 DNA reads TGTGCCAGCAGTGGCGTAAGGGACAGTCCCTACGAGCAGTACTTC. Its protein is CASSGVRDSPYEQYF.

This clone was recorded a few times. In DNA, the CDR3 is TGTGCCAGCACCCTCCGGGACAGGACTAATGAAAAACTGTTTTTT. Its protein is CASTLRDRTNEKLFF. V and J are TRBV13 and TRBJ1-4; TRBD1 agrees at 8 bases. The CDR3 is 15 amino acids. CDR1 is PRHDT, CDR2 FYEKMQ, per germline (reference sequence). With V trimmed by 7 bases and J by 2 bases, 6 bases remained unmatched.

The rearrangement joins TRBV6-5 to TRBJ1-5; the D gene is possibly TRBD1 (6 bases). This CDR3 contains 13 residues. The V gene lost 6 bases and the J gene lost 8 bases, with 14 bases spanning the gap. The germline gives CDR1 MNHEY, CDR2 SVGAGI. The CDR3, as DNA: TGTGCCAGCAGCCTCGCGGGGGACAAGCCCCAGCATTTT. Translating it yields CASSLAGDKPQHF.

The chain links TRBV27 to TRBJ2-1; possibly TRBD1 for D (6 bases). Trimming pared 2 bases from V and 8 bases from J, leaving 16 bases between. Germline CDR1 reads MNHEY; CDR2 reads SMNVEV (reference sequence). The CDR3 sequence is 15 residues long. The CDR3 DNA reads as TGTGCCAGCAGTTTAGGGCCAGGGGTGGGGCATGAGCAGTTCTTC. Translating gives CASSLGPGVGHEQFF.

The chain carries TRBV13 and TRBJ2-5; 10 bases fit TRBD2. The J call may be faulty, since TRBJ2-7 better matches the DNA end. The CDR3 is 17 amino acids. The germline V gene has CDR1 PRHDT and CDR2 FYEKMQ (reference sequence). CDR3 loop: CASSLGDSGGYPYEQYF. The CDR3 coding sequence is TGTGCCAGCAGCTTAGGGGATAGCGGGGGGTATCCCTACGAGCAGTACTTC.

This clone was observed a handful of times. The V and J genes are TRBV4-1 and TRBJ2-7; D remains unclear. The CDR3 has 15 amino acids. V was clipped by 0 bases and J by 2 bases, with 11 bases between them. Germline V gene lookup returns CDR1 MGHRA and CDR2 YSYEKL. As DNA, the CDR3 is TGCGCCAGCAGCCAAGAAAACCTAGATACCTACGAGCAGTACTTC. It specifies CASSQENLDTYEQYF.

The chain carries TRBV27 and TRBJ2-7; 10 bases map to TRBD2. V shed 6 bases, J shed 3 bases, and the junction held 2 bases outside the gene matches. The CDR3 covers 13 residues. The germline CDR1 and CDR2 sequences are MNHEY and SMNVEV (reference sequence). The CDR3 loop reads CASRSGGDYEQYF. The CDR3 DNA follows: TGTGCCAGCAGGAGCGGGGGGGACTACGAGCAGTACTTC.

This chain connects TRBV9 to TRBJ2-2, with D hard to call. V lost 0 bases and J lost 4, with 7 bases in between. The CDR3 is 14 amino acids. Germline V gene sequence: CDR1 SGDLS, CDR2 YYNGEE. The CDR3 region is CASSVGRSTGELFF. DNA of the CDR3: TGTGCCAGCAGCGTAGGACGGTCCACCGGGGAGCTGTTTTTT.

The CDR3 sequence: CASSFSIGELFF. CDR3 nucleotides: TGTGCCAGCAGCTTCTCTATCGGGGAGCTGTTTTTT. This sequence joins TRBV5-6 and TRBJ2-2; D call uncertain. Deletions cut 2 bases from V and 7 bases from J, with 6 bases between. The germline V gene encodes CDR1 SGHDT and CDR2 YYEEEE. The CDR3 has 12 amino acids.

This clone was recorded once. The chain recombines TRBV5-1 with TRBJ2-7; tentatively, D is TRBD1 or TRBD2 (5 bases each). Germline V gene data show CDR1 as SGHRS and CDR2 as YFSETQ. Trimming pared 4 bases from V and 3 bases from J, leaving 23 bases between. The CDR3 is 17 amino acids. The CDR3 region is CASSSTGTVEGDYEQYF. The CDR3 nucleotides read TGCGCCAGCAGCAGCACCGGGACGGTCGAAGGGGACTACGAGCAGTACTTC.

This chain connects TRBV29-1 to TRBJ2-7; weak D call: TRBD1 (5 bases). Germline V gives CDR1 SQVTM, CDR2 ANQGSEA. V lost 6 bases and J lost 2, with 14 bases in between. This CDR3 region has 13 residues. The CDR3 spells CSVTTEKAYEQYF. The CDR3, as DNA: TGCAGCGTCACGACAGAGAAAGCCTACGAGCAGTACTTC.

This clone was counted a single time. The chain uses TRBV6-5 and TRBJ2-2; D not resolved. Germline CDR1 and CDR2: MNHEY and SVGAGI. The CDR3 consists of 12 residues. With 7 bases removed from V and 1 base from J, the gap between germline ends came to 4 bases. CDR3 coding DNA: TGTGCCAGCACGTGGAACACCGGGGAGCTGTTTTTT. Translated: CASTWNTGELFF.

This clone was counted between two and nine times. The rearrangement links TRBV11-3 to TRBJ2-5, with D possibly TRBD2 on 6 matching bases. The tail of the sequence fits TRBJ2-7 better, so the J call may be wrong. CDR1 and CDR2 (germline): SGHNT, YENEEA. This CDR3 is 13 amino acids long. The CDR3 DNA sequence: TGTGCCAGCAGCTTACAGACTAGCTACGAGCAGTACTTC. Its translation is CASSLQTSYEQYF.

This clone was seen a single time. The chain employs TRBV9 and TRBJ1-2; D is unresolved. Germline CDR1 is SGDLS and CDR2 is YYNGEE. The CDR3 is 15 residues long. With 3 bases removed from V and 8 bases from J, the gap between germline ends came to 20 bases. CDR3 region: CASSAPGERKGGYTF. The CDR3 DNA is TGTGCCAGCAGCGCCCCTGGGGAAAGGAAGGGAGGCTACACCTTC.

CDR3 sequence (DNA): TGCAGCGTTGGGTCCCCCGGGACAGGGGCCTACGAGCAGTACTTC. It yields the protein CSVGSPGTGAYEQYF. The chain joins TRBV29-1 to TRBJ2-7, with TRBD1 identical over 10 bases. This CDR3 has 15 residues. V shed 4 bases, J shed 2 bases, and the junction held 8 bases outside the gene matches. The germline V gene has CDR1 SQVTM and CDR2 ANQGSEA.

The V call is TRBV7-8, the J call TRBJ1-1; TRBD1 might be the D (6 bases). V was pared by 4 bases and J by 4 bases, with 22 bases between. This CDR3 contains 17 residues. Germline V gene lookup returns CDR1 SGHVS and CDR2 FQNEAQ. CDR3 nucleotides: TGTGCCAGCAGCTCAGGGGTGGGGGCCAGGGCGACCACTGAAGCTTTCTTT. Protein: CASSSGVGARATTEAFF. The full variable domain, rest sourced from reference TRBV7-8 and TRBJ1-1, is GAGVSQSPRYKVAKRGQDVALRCDPISGHVSLFWYQQALGQGPEFLTYFQNEAQLDKSGLPSDRFFAERPEGSVSTLKIQRTQQEDSAVYLCASSSGVGARATTEAFFGQGTRLTVV.